A selection of T cell receptor beta chains follows, all from one sample in a study of blood T cells in healthy people across ages. TCRdb re-analysed the 5' RACE reads in MiXCR, keeping a single row per CDR3 protein. The data show about 630,000 distinct CDR3 sequences, over 20% seen once. The sample was blood. These receptors came from a man in his sixties or seventies in good health. The conserved cysteine and the conserved F or W are not part of the CDR3 here. Fields, in order: J gene, V gene, clone size, CDR3 protein. Clone size, where shown, is once, few, many, or a class for clones that have expanded.

>TRBJ2-7|TRBV29-1|NA
SGGGLQGAYEQC
>TRBJ2-7|TRBV6-2/TRBV6-3|NA
ASSYSSSGSAYEQY
>TRBJ2-2|TRBV18|NA
ASSPNAGELF
>TRBJ1-2|TRBV18|NA
ASSPTLDKNYGYT
>TRBJ1-6|TRBV5-1|NA
ASSLDGYYNSPLH
>TRBJ1-1|TRBV2|NA
GGLGEAF
>TRBJ1-2|TRBV5-6|NA
ASSRGNYGYT
>TRBJ2-2|TRBV6-6|NA
ASSYLTGELF
>TRBJ2-7|TRBV6-5|NA
ASSTPPGGAYEQY
>TRBJ2-5|TRBV7-2|NA
AGSLVRLAGRNQETQY
>TRBJ2-5|TRBV7-2|NA
ASSLDPSGQGTQY
>TRBJ2-7|TRBV7-9|few
ASTGTSAYEQY
>TRBJ1-1|TRBV3-1|NA
ASSQSTEAF
>TRBJ2-1|TRBV28|NA
ASSSGLAGFGNEQF
>TRBJ2-1|TRBV12-3/TRBV12-4|many
ASSSSGGAYNEQF
>TRBJ2-1|TRBV7-8|few
ASSLGLSDSIIYNEQF
>TRBJ2-7|TRBV20-1|NA
SATRDLILEQY
>TRBJ2-3|TRBV12-3/TRBV12-4|NA
ASSLQQGSTDTQY
>TRBJ2-1|TRBV19|NA
ASSMDIGSYNEQF
>NA|TRBV5-1|few
ASRGLTYEQY
>TRBJ1-2|TRBV9|few
ASSVAQGWGNGYT
>TRBJ2-3|TRBV5-4|NA
ASQQTSGSADTQY
>NA|TRBV7-3|NA
ASSLGGGEYNEQF
>TRBJ1-2|TRBV27|NA
ASSLDGDRAYGYT
>TRBJ2-7|TRBV28|few
ASSFDGSSYEQY
>NA|TRBV2|NA
VSSTTGFDEQF
>TRBJ1-2|TRBV20-1|NA
SAMSPGDYGYT
>TRBJ2-3|TRBV14|NA
ASSQAGATDTQY
>TRBJ2-5|TRBV20-1|NA
SARRSGRLETQY
>TRBJ1-2|TRBV9|NA
ASSVDMVASYGYT
>TRBJ2-7|TRBV13|NA
ASSSFKVDTYEQY
>TRBJ2-1|TRBV9|few
ASSVTGLAGERGDNEQF
>TRBJ1-1|TRBV9|NA
ASSVNQGTYPEAF
>TRBJ1-1|TRBV5-1|few
ASSLARKTLNTEAF
>TRBJ2-4|TRBV2|NA
ASKLTLGGNIQY
>TRBJ1-2|TRBV6-1|NA
ASSERGRLEGYT
>TRBJ1-4|TRBV15|few
ATSRVGQTNEKLF
>NA|TRBV5-1|NA
ASSRTGGTYNEQF
>TRBJ2-5|TRBV20-1|few
SASSGTGEQETQY
>TRBJ2-1|TRBV5-1|NA
ASSLPGDHNEQF
>TRBJ2-1|TRBV6-5|NA
ASNEGRVGNEQF